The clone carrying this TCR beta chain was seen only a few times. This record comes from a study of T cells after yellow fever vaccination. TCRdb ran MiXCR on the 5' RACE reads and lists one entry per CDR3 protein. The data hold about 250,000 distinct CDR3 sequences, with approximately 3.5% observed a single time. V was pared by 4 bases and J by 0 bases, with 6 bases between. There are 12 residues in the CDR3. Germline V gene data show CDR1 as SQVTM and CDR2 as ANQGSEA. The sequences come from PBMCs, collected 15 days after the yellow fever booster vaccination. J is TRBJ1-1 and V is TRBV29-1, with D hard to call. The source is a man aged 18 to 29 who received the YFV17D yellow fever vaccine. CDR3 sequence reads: CSVGWMNTEAFF. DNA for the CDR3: TGCAGCGTTGGGTGGATGAACACTGAAGCTTTCTTT. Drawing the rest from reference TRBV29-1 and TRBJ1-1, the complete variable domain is SAVISQKPSRDICQRGTSLTIQCQVDSQVTMMFWYRQQPGQSLTLIATANQGSEATYESGFVIDKFPISRPNLTFSTLTVSNMSPEDSSIYLCSVGWMNTEAFFGQGTRLTVV.